The 2 T cell receptor beta chains given below trace back to one sample, sequenced in a study of blood T cell repertoires in COVID-19. Some clones are missing from TCRdb's copy, which holds only in-frame ones; the method was immunoSEQ multiplex PCR. Of 150,000 to 200,000 clones in the sample, about 90% were seen once. Sequences were obtained from peripheral blood. These receptors were obtained from a man aged 30 to 45 with COVID-19, enrolled during active disease.

The V call is TRBV19, the J call TRBJ1-3; D is uncertain. Trimming shortened V by 8 bases and J by 4 bases, and 12 bases separated the two germline ends. CDR1 LNHDA and CDR2 SQIVND come from the germline V gene (reference sequence). This CDR3 has 13 residues. CDR3 region: CASARGPGNTIYF. The CDR3 coding sequence is TGTGCCAGTGCGAGAGGCCCCGGAAACACCATATATTTT. Based on the CDR3 plus reference TRBV19 and TRBJ1-3, the full variable domain is DGGITQSPKYLFRKEGQNVTLSCEQNLNHDAMYWYRQDPGQGLRLIYYSQIVNDFQKGDIAEGYSVSREKKESFPLTVTSAQKNPTAFYLCASARGPGNTIYFGEGSWLTVV.

The chain carries TRBV6-5 and TRBJ2-7, with a possible D match to TRBD1 (5 bases). Germline CDR1 is MNHEY and CDR2 is SVGAGI. This CDR3 has 15 residues. Trimming stripped 5 bases from V and 0 bases from J, with 14 bases between. The CDR3 DNA sequence: TGTGCCAGCAGTCCACGACAGAGTTTCTCCTACGAGCAGTACTTC. Protein: CASSPRQSFSYEQYF.